One sample yielded the 8 T cell receptor beta chains listed below, sequenced in a study of T cells in Graves' hyperthyroidism and ophthalmopathy. Template material for amplifying TCR beta CDR3 regions consisted of RNA transcripts. Carried out on the TCR CDR3, a first-round RT-PCR used the HTBI primer set. TCRdb reprocessed the multiplex PCR reads with MiXCR, giving one entry per CDR3 protein. The sample lists roughly 420,000 distinct CDR3 sequences, roughly 14% occurring once. Sequencing used blood. All receptors derive from a woman between 18 and 30 years old with Graves' hyperthyroidism.

This clonotype was seen only a few times. J is TRBJ1-5 and V is TRBV12-3 or TRBV12-4, with D tentatively TRBD1 (6 bases). The CDR3 consists of 18 residues. Deletions cut 4 bases from V and 0 bases from J, with 19 bases between. CDR3 coding DNA: TGTGCCAGCAGTTCCTTTCAGGGGCCCGTTTATAGCAATCAGCCCCAGCATTTT. Its translation: CASSSFQGPVYSNQPQHF.

Many counts were recorded for this clonotype. The gene calls are TRBV7-2 and TRBJ1-2; 10 nucleotides align to TRBD1. This CDR3 contains 14 residues. Looked up from germline, CDR1 is SGHTA and CDR2 is FQGNSA. Trimming removed 1 base from V and 5 bases from J; junction bases left unmatched: 1. As DNA, the CDR3 is TGTGCCAGCAGCTTAGGGACAGGGGGGTATGGCTACACCTTC. It encodes CASSLGTGGYGYTF.

This clonotype appeared many times. The chain recombines TRBV24-1 with TRBJ1-2; D call uncertain. CDR1 and CDR2 (germline): KGHDR, SFDVKD. This CDR3 contains 14 residues. Trimming removed 3 bases from V and 4 bases from J, with 11 bases in between. The CDR3 DNA is TGTGCCACCAGTGATCCGACGGGTTCCTATGGCTACACCTTC. Its translation is CATSDPTGSYGYTF.

This clonotype was detected many times. The chain recombines TRBV12-3 or TRBV12-4 with TRBJ2-7; TRBD2 agrees at 12 bases. Germline trimming cut 1 base from V and 0 bases from J; bases unmatched to any gene: 4. The CDR3 loop spans 17 amino acids. The CDR3 DNA reads as TGTGCCAGCAGTTTAGGGACTAGCGGGGCCGGCTCCTACGAGCAGTACTTC. Its protein product is CASSLGTSGAGSYEQYF.

There are many counts of this clonotype. The V and J genes are TRBV4-2 and TRBJ1-4; D not certain. The CDR3 spans 14 residues. Looked up from germline, CDR1 is LGHNA and CDR2 is YNFKEQ. V lost 3 bases and J 8 bases, leaving 13 bases between the germline ends. CDR3 coding DNA: TGTGCCAGCAGCCACAGAGTGGGAAACGAAAAACTGTTTTTT. This translates into CASSHRVGNEKLFF.

This clonotype appeared many times. This chain links TRBV6-5 with TRBJ2-7; TRBD1 or TRBD2 may be the D gene (6 bases each). In germline, CDR1 is MNHEY, CDR2 SVGAGI. Trimming pared 2 bases from V and 5 bases from J, leaving 19 bases between. The CDR3 runs to 16 residues. CDR3 coding DNA: TGTGCCAGCAGTTACGGCCCCGGGGGCGGAGATGACGAGCAGTACTTC. It specifies CASSYGPGGGDDEQYF.

This clonotype was counted many times. The chain carries TRBV28 and TRBJ2-7; no clear D gene. The length of the CDR3 is 15 residues. The ends were cut back, 5 bases at V and 6 bases at J, with 20 bases in the middle. CDR1 and CDR2 (germline): MDHEN, SYDVKM. CDR3 nucleotides: TGTGCCAGCAGTCCTCAAGTGGGCAAAGCCCCCGAGCAGTACTTC. As protein: CASSPQVGKAPEQYF.

The V gene is TRBV2, the J gene TRBJ1-2; maybe TRBD1 (5 bases). The CDR3 has 15 amino acids. Looked up from germline, CDR1 is SNHLY and CDR2 is FYNNEI. The V and J ends lost 5 bases and 1 base respectively, with 14 bases between them. The CDR3: CASSILAGDNYGYTF. The CDR3 nucleotides read TGTGCCAGCAGTATACTAGCGGGGGATAACTATGGCTACACCTTC.